One and the same sample provided the 32 T cell receptor beta chains below, sequenced in a study of blood T cell repertoires in COVID-19. Libraries were prepared by immunoSEQ multiplex PCR; TCRdb keeps only in-frame clonotypes and omits some of them. Of roughly 81,000 clones in the sample, around 84% are singletons; the top ten hold 4.5% to 5.5%. Sequenced input: peripheral blood. Source of these receptors: a man aged 40-49 years with acute or convalescent COVID-19.

V and J are TRBV11-2 and TRBJ2-1; 8 bases are shared with TRBD2. Looked up from germline, CDR1 is SGHAT and CDR2 is FQNNGV. V was clipped by 1 base and J by 3 bases; unmatched bases: 11. The CDR3 has 18 residues. CDR3 residues: CASSLAATAGAFYNEQFF. CDR3 sequence (DNA): TGTGCCAGCAGCTTAGCAGCAACAGCGGGAGCATTCTACAATGAGCAGTTCTTC.

The chain uses TRBV21-1 and TRBJ1-4; the table's D call, TRBD1, has no DNA check behind it. TRBV21-1 is a listed pseudogene. The CDR3 runs to 13 residues. The CDR3 nucleotides read TGTGCCAGCAGCTTGTCAGGGGATGAAAAACTGTTTTTT. This sequence encodes CASSLSGDEKLFF.

J is TRBJ2-1 and V is TRBV15; the D gene is possibly TRBD2 (5 bases). The V end was cut by 3 bases, the J end by 6 bases, with 12 bases between. This CDR3 comprises 14 residues. Germline lookup yields CDR1 LNHNV and CDR2 YYDKDF (reference sequence). The DNA of the CDR3 is TGTGCCACCAGCAGGGAGGCGTTAGGCAATGAGCAGTTCTTC. It specifies CATSREALGNEQFF.

This clone was detected only a few times. CDR3 DNA: TGTGCCAGCGCCGGAGGAGGTTACGGGACCGGGGAGCTGTTTTTT. It is translated as CASAGGGYGTGELFF. The genes are TRBV27 and TRBJ2-2; perhaps TRBD2 as D (5 bases). Germline values: CDR1 MNHEY, CDR2 SMNVEV (reference sequence). Trimming took off 8 bases at V and 5 bases at J, with 18 bases between the two ends. This CDR3 spans 15 amino acids.

This clone appeared a few times. The chain uses TRBV6-5 and TRBJ1-6; 7 nucleotides match TRBD1. Germline CDR1 and CDR2: MNHEY and SVGAGI. The length of the CDR3 is 12 residues. With V trimmed by 8 bases and J by 9 bases, 4 bases remained unmatched. In DNA, the CDR3 is TGTGCCAGCGGGACAGAGTTTTCACCCCTCCACTTT. This sequence encodes CASGTEFSPLHF.

This clone has only one observation. The chain employs TRBV9 and TRBJ2-1; D gene ambiguous. This CDR3 spans 9 amino acids. Germline CDR1 reads SGDLS; CDR2 reads YYNGEE. V dropped 7 bases and J dropped 9 bases, with 5 bases sitting between them. The CDR3 region has the DNA TGTGCCAGCGTTCGTGAGCAGTTCTTC. Encoded protein: CASVREQFF. The entire variable domain, with the rest obtained from reference TRBV9 and TRBJ2-1, is as follows: DSGVTQTPKHLITATGQRVTLRCSPRSGDLSVYWYQQSLDQGLQFLIQYYNGEERAKGNILERFSAQQFPDLHSELNLSSLELGDSALYFCASVREQFFGPGTRLTVL.

J is TRBJ2-3 and V is TRBV19, with D tentatively TRBD2 (5 bases). V was clipped by 4 bases and J by 1 base, with 9 bases between them. Per the germline V gene, CDR1 is LNHDA and CDR2 is SQIVND (reference sequence). The CDR3 sequence is 14 residues long. DNA for the CDR3: TGTGCCAGTAGTACTAGCACGGGCACAGATACGCAGTATTTT. This sequence encodes CASSTSTGTDTQYF.

The chain has TRBV3-1 (or the pseudogene TRBV3-2) and TRBJ1-5; no firm D call. V shed 0 bases and J shed 5 bases, with 8 bases lying between them. The germline V gene has CDR1 LGHDT and CDR2 YNNKEL (reference sequence). The CDR3 has 14 residues. CDR3 coding DNA: TGTGCCAGCAGCCAAGAGTGGGGAGATCAGCCCCAGCATTTT. Protein product: CASSQEWGDQPQHF.

CDR3: CAWSVGAQETQYF. In nucleotides, the CDR3 is TGTGCCTGGAGTGTGGGGGCACAAGAGACCCAGTACTTC. This chain joins TRBV30 and TRBJ2-5; D may be TRBD1 (6 bases). V was shortened by 0 bases and J by 2 bases, with 7 bases between the two germline ends. Germline-derived CDR1 and CDR2 are GTSNPN and SVGIG (reference sequence). This CDR3 comprises 13 residues.

The J gene is TRBJ2-7, the V gene TRBV15; D perhaps matches TRBD1 (5 bases). In germline, CDR1 is LNHNV, CDR2 YYDKDF (reference sequence). V was cut by 0 bases and J by 6 bases, with 18 bases left in between. The CDR3 runs 16 residues. The CDR3 nucleotides read TGTGCCACCAGCAGAGATACACGTACGGGTGGGGCCGAGCAGTACTTC. Encoded protein: CATSRDTRTGGAEQYF.

The chain is built from TRBV19 and TRBJ1-2; D is possibly TRBD1 (5 bases). This CDR3 is built from 16 residues. Germline-derived CDR1 and CDR2 are LNHDA and SQIVND (reference sequence). Trimming removed 0 bases from V and 5 bases from J, with 16 bases in between. In DNA, the CDR3 is TGTGCCAGTAGTATAGATGCAGGGAAGGGGCTATATGGCTACACCTTC. It specifies CASSIDAGKGLYGYTF.

The chain combines TRBV6-6 with TRBJ1-1, with a tentative D call TRBD1 (6 bases). V was pared by 7 bases and J by 5 bases, with 20 bases between. This CDR3 spans 15 amino acids. Germline V gene sequence: CDR1 MNHNY, CDR2 SVGAGI (reference sequence). The CDR3 sequence: CASTQLQDRGTEAFF. The CDR3 DNA reads as TGTGCCAGCACCCAACTTCAGGACAGAGGAACTGAAGCTTTCTTT.

The rearrangement joins TRBV29-1 to TRBJ2-7; tentatively, D is TRBD2 (6 bases). Germline CDR1 SQVTM, CDR2 ANQGSEA. CDR3 length: 13 amino acids. V was cut by 2 bases and J by 6 bases, with 14 bases left in between. Here the CDR3 DNA reads TGCAGCGTTGAATTATTGGGGACTTTCGAGCAGTACTTC. Translating it yields CSVELLGTFEQYF.

The chain joins TRBV15 to TRBJ1-5, with TRBD1 identical over 7 bases. Trimming removed 4 bases from V and 7 bases from J; junction bases left unmatched: 7. The V gene's germline CDR1 is LNHNV and CDR2 YYDKDF (reference sequence). The CDR3 consists of 14 residues. CDR3 region: CATSNTGVGQPQHF. The CDR3, as DNA: TGTGCCACCAGCAATACAGGGGTGGGGCAGCCCCAGCATTTT.

This clone has at least ten counts. The chain combines TRBV7-2 with TRBJ2-5; TRBD1 is a possible D gene (6 bases). This CDR3 is 15 amino acids long. The V gene's germline CDR1 is SGHTA and CDR2 FQGNSA. V gave up 5 bases and J gave up 1 base, with 14 bases separating them. The CDR3 DNA is TGTGCCAGCAGCCAACAGGGCGGTGGCCAAGAGACCCAGTACTTC. Protein sequence: CASSQQGGGQETQYF.

The chain couples TRBV6-6 to TRBJ2-6, with D hard to call. CDR1 MNHNY and CDR2 SVGAGI come from the germline V gene (reference sequence). The CDR3 is 16 residues long. V was clipped by 7 bases and J by 0 bases, with 13 bases between them. The CDR3 region is CASNHIPFSGANVLTF. The CDR3 coding sequence is TGTGCCAGCAATCACATTCCATTCTCTGGGGCCAACGTCCTGACTTTC.

The rearrangement links TRBV2 to TRBJ2-3, with 7 bases that match TRBD2. Germline V lookup: CDR1 SNHLY, CDR2 FYNNEI. J gave up 0 bases and V 6 bases, and 15 bases lay outside the gene matches. This CDR3 is built from 18 residues. Here the CDR3 DNA reads TGTGCCAGCAGGGGAATAAGGTCGTGGGGGGGTAGCACAGATACGCAGTATTTT. Protein: CASRGIRSWGGSTDTQYF. The entire variable domain, with the rest obtained from reference TRBV2 and TRBJ2-3, is as follows: EPEVTQTPSHQVTQMGQEVILRCVPISNHLYFYWYRQILGQKVEFLVSFYNNEISEKSEIFDDQFSVERPDGSNFTLKIRSTKLEDSAMYFCASRGIRSWGGSTDTQYFGPGTRLTVL.

This chain joins TRBV3-1 (or the pseudogene TRBV3-2) and TRBJ2-7; the D gene is possibly TRBD2 (5 bases). V gave up 1 base and J gave up 2 bases, with 9 bases separating them. This CDR3 has 14 residues. Germline V gene data show CDR1 as LGHDT and CDR2 as YNNKEL (reference sequence). CDR3 residues: CASSQVISAYEQYF. The CDR3 DNA is TGTGCCAGCAGCCAAGTCATTAGCGCCTACGAGCAGTACTTC.

This CDR3 reads CASSVSGGNSGNTIYF. The CDR3 DNA sequence: TGTGCCAGCAGCGTATCCGGAGGCAACTCTGGAAACACCATATATTTT. J is TRBJ1-3 and V is TRBV9; no firm D call. Germline CDR1 reads SGDLS; CDR2 reads YYNGEE. Between the trimmed V and J ends, which lost 1 base and 0 bases, there was a span of 11 bases. The CDR3 length is 16 residues.

This chain connects TRBV7-8 to TRBJ1-1, with a possible D match to TRBD1 (5 bases). V was cut by 1 base and J by 0 bases, with 12 bases left in between. The CDR3 is 16 amino acids. Germline-derived CDR1 and CDR2 are SGHVS and FQNEAQ. DNA of the CDR3: TGTGCCAGCAGCTTAGTGGGGGGGAGGATGAACACTGAAGCTTTCTTT. This sequence encodes CASSLVGGRMNTEAFF. The entire variable domain, with the rest obtained from reference TRBV7-8 and TRBJ1-1, is as follows: GAGVSQSPRYKVAKRGQDVALRCDPISGHVSLFWYQQALGQGPEFLTYFQNEAQLDKSGLPSDRFFAERPEGSVSTLKIQRTQQEDSAVYLCASSLVGGRMNTEAFFGQGTRLTVV.

The chain uses TRBV7-9 and TRBJ2-7, with D unresolved. Germline V gives CDR1 SEHNR, CDR2 FQNEAQ (reference sequence). V lost 6 bases to trimming and J lost 4 bases, with 13 bases between them. This CDR3 has 13 amino acids. CDR3 sequence reads: CASSLPPRYEQYF. The DNA of the CDR3 is TGTGCCAGCAGTCTTCCCCCGAGGTACGAGCAGTACTTC.

This chain links TRBV27 with TRBJ2-7; TRBD1 matches 8 bases. Per germline, CDR1 MNHEY and CDR2 SMNVEV (reference sequence). V shed 7 bases, J shed 3 bases, and the junction held 5 bases outside the gene matches. This CDR3 contains 13 residues. CDR3 protein: CASTPGQGYEQYF. The DNA of the CDR3 is TGTGCCAGCACCCCAGGACAGGGCTACGAGCAGTACTTC.

The chain links TRBV6-1 to TRBJ1-2; 8 bases fit TRBD1. J gave up 4 bases and V 1 base, and 5 bases lay outside the gene matches. CDR3 length: 15 residues. The germline gives CDR1 MNHNS, CDR2 SASEGT. The CDR3 nucleotides are TGTGCCAGCAGTGAAGATGCAGGGGGCACCTATGGCTACACCTTC. Protein: CASSEDAGGTYGYTF.

The genes are TRBV9 and TRBJ2-2, with TRBD2 matching 13 bases. V gave up 0 bases and J gave up 8 bases; unmatched junction bases: 7. This CDR3 spans 17 amino acids. Germline V lookup: CDR1 SGDLS, CDR2 YYNGEE. The CDR3 sequence: CASSVGGLAGPSGELFF. The CDR3 DNA is TGTGCCAGCAGCGTAGGGGGACTAGCGGGGCCCTCGGGGGAGCTGTTTTTT.

This chain joins TRBV6-1 and TRBJ2-5; 8 bases are shared with TRBD2. From germline, CDR1 is MNHNS and CDR2 SASEGT. The CDR3 runs to 20 residues. After removal of 3 bases from V and 1 base from J, the junction contained 19 bases not matched to a gene. The CDR3 loop reads CASSDPPGSGSWGPQETQYF. The CDR3 DNA reads TGTGCCAGCAGTGACCCTCCGGGGAGCGGGAGCTGGGGACCCCAAGAGACCCAGTACTTC.

This clone was seen once. The chain uses TRBV3-1 (or the pseudogene TRBV3-2) and TRBJ1-2, with a tentative D call TRBD1 (5 bases). Trimming took 5 bases from V and 4 from J, leaving 23 bases between them. The CDR3 contains 17 residues. Germline CDR1 reads LGHDT; CDR2 reads YNNKEL (reference sequence). In DNA form, the CDR3 reads TGTGCCAGCAGCACCGGGAGATACAAGTCCCAGGGCTATGGCTACACCTTC. Encoded protein: CASSTGRYKSQGYGYTF.

The chain recombines TRBV2 with TRBJ2-5, with a possible D match to TRBD2 (7 bases). V dropped 1 base and J dropped 2 bases, with 11 bases sitting between them. Per germline, CDR1 SNHLY and CDR2 FYNNEI. CDR3 size: 15 residues. In DNA, the CDR3 is TGTGCCAGCAGTGAAGGGGGGGGCTCTCAAGAGACCCAGTACTTC. It codes for CASSEGGGSQETQYF.

The chain joins TRBV6-1 to TRBJ1-2; D might be TRBD1 (5 bases). The CDR3 is 14 amino acids. Germline lookup yields CDR1 MNHNS and CDR2 SASEGT. The V gene lost 3 bases and the J gene lost 6 bases, with 14 bases spanning the gap. This chain's CDR3 is CASSEGGVGHGYTF. For the CDR3, the DNA is TGTGCCAGCAGTGAGGGGGGGGTCGGTCATGGCTACACCTTC.

V usage is TRBV6-5 and J usage is TRBJ2-2, with a possible D match to TRBD1 (5 bases). Germline V gene lookup returns CDR1 MNHEY and CDR2 SVGAGI. V was pared by 6 bases and J by 3 bases, with 11 bases between. The CDR3 has 14 amino acids. The CDR3 spells CASRRTQHTGELFF. CDR3 DNA: TGTGCCAGCAGGCGGACACAGCACACCGGGGAGCTGTTTTTT.

The chain combines TRBV5-4 with TRBJ1-4; TRBD1 might be the D (5 bases). The CDR3 is 15 residues long. Trimming stripped 0 bases from V and 1 base from J, with 7 bases between. The germline V gene has CDR1 SGHNT and CDR2 YYREEE (reference sequence). The CDR3 reads CASSLGQRTNEKLFF. Here the CDR3 DNA reads TGTGCCAGCAGCTTGGGACAGCGAACTAATGAAAAACTGTTTTTT.

The CDR3 reads CASSQETGRNYEQYF. In nucleotides, the CDR3 is TGCGCCAGCAGCCAAGAGACAGGGAGGAACTACGAGCAGTACTTC. The J gene is TRBJ2-7, the V gene TRBV4-1; D perhaps matches TRBD1 (7 bases). Germline CDR1 is MGHRA and CDR2 is YSYEKL. There are 15 residues in the CDR3. With 0 bases removed from V and 3 bases from J, the gap between germline ends came to 12 bases.

This clone was detected only once. The rearrangement uses TRBV7-9 and TRBJ1-3; no clear D. This CDR3 contains 15 residues. Trimming pared 4 bases from V and 2 bases from J, leaving 12 bases between. CDR1 is SEHNR and CDR2 is FQNEAQ in the germline V gene (reference sequence). The CDR3 DNA reads as TGTGCCAGCAGCTCGAGGAAGCTCGCTGGAAACACCATATATTTT. Its translation is CASSSRKLAGNTIYF.